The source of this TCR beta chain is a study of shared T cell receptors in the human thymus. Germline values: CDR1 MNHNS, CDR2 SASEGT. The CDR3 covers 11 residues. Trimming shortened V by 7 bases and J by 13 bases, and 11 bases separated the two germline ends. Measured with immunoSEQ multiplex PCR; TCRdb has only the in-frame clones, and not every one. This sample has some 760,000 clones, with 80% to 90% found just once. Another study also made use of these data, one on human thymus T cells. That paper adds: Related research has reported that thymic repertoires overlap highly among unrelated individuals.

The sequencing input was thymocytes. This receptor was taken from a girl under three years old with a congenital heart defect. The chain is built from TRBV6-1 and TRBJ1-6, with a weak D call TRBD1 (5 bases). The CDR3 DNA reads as TGTGCCAGCACAGGGCGGTACCCCCTCCACTTT. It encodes CASTGRYPLHF.